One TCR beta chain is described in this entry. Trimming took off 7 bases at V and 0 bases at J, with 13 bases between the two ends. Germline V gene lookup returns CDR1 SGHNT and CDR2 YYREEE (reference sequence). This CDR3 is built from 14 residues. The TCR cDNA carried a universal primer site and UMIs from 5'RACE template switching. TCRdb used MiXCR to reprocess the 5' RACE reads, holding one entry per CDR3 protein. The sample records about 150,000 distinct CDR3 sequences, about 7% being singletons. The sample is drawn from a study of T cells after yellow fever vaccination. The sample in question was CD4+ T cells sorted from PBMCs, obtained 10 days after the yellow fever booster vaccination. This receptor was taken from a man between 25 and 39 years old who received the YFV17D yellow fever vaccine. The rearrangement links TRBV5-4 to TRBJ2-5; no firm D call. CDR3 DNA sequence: TGTGCCAGCGGACCCGGAACGAACCAAGAGACCCAGTACTTC. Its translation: CASGPGTNQETQYF.